One sample yielded the 2 T cell receptor beta chains listed below, sequenced in a study of T-cell memory formation after mild COVID-19. TCRdb processed the 5' RACE reads anew with MiXCR; each CDR3 protein has one entry. The repertoire consists of 400,000 to 500,000 distinct CDR3 sequences, with approximately 19% occurring once and the leading ten covering 20% to 25%. The specimen was PBMCs or a T cell subset sorted from them (not recorded which). These receptors were obtained from a young man who had mild COVID-19 (a few samples of this study predate the infection). Cell type and time point are not known.

Written as DNA, the CDR3 is TGTGCCGTGGGTTCGACTCATGAGCAGTTCTTC. Protein product: CAVGSTHEQFF. The J gene is TRBJ2-1, the V gene TRBV10-3; D remains unclear. The CDR3 covers 11 residues. The V end lost 11 bases, the J end lost 8 bases, and 13 bases lay between the germline ends. The germline V gene has CDR1 ENHRY and CDR2 SYGVKD.

On this clonotype itself: With a much larger clone just one base away, this may be a read error. The chain couples TRBV6-2 or TRBV6-3 to TRBJ2-1, with 7 positions matching TRBD1. With V trimmed by 5 bases and J by 10 bases, 5 bases remained unmatched. The V gene's germline CDR1 is MNHEY and CDR2 SVGEGT. This CDR3 contains 12 residues. In nucleotides, the CDR3 is TGTGCCAGCAGTAAGACAGGGTACGAGCAGTTCTTC. As protein: CASSKTGYEQFF.